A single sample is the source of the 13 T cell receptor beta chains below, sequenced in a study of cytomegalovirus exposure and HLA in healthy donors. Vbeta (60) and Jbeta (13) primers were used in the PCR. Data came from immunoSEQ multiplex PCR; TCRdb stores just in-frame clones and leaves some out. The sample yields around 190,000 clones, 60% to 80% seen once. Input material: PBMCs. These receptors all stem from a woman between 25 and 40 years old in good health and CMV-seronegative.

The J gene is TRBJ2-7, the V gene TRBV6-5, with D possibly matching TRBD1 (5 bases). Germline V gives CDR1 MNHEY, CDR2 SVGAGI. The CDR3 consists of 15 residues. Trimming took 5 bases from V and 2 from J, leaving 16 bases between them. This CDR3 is CASSTRTTSTYEQYF. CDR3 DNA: TGTGCCAGCAGTACCCGGACAACATCTACCTACGAGCAGTACTTC.

The CDR3 DNA reads TGTGCCAGCAGCTTGGGACCAGAGGGCCAGGCTTTCTTT. This codes for CASSLGPEGQAFF. The V call is TRBV5-6, the J call TRBJ1-1, with D unclear. Per germline, CDR1 SGHDT and CDR2 YYEEEE. The CDR3 is made up of 13 amino acids. V was pared by 0 bases and J by 11 bases, with 14 bases between.

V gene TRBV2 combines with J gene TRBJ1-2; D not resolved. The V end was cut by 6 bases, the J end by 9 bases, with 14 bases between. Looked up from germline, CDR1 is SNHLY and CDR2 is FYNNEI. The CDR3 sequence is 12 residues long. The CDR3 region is CASRPERDSYTF. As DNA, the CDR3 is TGTGCCAGCAGGCCGGAGAGGGATAGCTACACCTTC.

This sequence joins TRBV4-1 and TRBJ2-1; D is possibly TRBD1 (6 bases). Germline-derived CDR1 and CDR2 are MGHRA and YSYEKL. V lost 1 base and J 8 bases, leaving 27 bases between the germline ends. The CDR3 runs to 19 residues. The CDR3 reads CASSQGSVRDIHRSYEQFF. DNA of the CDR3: TGCGCCAGCAGCCAAGGTTCGGTACGGGACATCCACCGGAGCTATGAGCAGTTCTTC.

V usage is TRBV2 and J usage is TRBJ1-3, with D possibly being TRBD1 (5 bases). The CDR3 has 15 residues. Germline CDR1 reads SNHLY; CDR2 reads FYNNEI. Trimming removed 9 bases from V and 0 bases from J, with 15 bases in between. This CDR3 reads CASTLGDYSGNTIYF. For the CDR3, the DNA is TGTGCCAGTACCCTTGGGGACTACTCTGGAAACACCATATATTTT. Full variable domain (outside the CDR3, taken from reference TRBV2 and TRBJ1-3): EPEVTQTPSHQVTQMGQEVILRCVPISNHLYFYWYRQILGQKVEFLVSFYNNEISEKSEIFDDQFSVERPDGSNFTLKIRSTKLEDSAMYFCASTLGDYSGNTIYFGEGSWLTVV.

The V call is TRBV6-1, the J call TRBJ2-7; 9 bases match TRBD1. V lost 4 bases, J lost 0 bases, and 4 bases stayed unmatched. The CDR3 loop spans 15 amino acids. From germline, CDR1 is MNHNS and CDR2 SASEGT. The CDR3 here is CASSVQTGGSYEQYF. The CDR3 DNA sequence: TGTGCCAGCAGTGTCCAGACAGGGGGCTCCTACGAGCAGTACTTC.

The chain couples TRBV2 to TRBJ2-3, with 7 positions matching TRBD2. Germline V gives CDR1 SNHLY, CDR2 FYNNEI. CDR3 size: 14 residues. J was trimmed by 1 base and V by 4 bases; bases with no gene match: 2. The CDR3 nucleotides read TGTGCCAGCAGTGGCGCGGGGGGCACAGATACGCAGTATTTT. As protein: CASSGAGGTDTQYF.

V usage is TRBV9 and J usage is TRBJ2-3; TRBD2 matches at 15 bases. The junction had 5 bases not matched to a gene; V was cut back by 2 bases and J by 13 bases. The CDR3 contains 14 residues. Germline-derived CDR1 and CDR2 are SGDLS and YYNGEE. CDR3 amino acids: CASSVGTSGGRKYF. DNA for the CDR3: TGTGCCAGCAGCGTCGGGACTAGCGGGGGGCGGAAGTATTTT.

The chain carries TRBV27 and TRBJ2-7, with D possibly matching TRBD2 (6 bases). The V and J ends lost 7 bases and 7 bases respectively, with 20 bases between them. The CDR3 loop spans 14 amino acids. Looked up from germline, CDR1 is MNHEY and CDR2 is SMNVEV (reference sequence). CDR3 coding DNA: TGTGCCAGCATTTCCCCCGGGGACTTGGGGGAGCAGTACTTC. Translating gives CASISPGDLGEQYF.

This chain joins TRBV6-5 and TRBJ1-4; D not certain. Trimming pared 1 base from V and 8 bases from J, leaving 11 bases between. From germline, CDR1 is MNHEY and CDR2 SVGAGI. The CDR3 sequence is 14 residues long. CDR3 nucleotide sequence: TGTGCCAGCAGTTACTTGAGTGGGAGGGAAAAACTGTTTTTT. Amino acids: CASSYLSGREKLFF.

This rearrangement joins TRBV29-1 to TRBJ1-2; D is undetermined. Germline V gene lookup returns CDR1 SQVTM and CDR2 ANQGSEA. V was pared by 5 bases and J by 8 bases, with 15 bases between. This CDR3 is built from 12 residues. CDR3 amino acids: CSVPGSEGGYTF. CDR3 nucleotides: TGCAGCGTTCCGGGGAGTGAAGGCGGCTACACCTTC. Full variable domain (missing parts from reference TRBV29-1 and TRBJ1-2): SAVISQKPSRDICQRGTSLTIQCQVDSQVTMMFWYRQQPGQSLTLIATANQGSEATYESGFVIDKFPISRPNLTFSTLTVSNMSPEDSSIYLCSVPGSEGGYTFGSGTRLTVV.

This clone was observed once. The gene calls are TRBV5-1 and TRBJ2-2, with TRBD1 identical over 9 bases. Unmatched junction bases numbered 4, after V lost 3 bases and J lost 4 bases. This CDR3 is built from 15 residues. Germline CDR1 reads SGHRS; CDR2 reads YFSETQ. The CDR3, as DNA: TGCGCCAGCAGCTGGGGACAGGGAGGCACCGGGGAGCTGTTTTTT. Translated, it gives CASSWGQGGTGELFF.

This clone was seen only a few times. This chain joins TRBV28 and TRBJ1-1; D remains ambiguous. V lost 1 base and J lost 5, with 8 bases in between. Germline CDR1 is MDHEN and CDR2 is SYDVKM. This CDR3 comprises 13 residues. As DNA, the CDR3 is TGTGCCAGCAGTTTATTGGGAGGGACTGAAGCTTTCTTT. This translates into CASSLLGGTEAFF.